The clone carrying this T cell receptor (beta chain) was counted once. The sample comes from a study of blood T cell repertoires in COVID-19. As for the study in general: Italy, Spain and the United States were the sources of the convalescent and acute COVID-19 samples.

Per the authors' pipeline: Cell counts per sample came from amplifying reference gene primers. Sequencing was performed with immunoSEQ multiplex PCR; in TCRdb, only in-frame clones are kept and a portion is missing. The DNA was the basis for D and trimming; V, J and clone size are from that table. The table lists around 200,000 clones, 65% to 90% of them singletons. V lost 5 bases to trimming and J lost 6 bases; unmatched junction nucleotides: 12. Germline V gene sequence: CDR1 MNHNY, CDR2 SVGAGI (reference sequence). This CDR3 contains 15 residues. The source is an elderly man with acute or convalescent COVID-19. Source material: peripheral blood. V usage is TRBV6-6 and J usage is TRBJ1-2, with 7 positions matching TRBD1. The CDR3 DNA sequence: TGTGCCAGCAGTGCCAGACAGGGTGGAATGGATGGCTACACCTTC. This translates into CASSARQGGMDGYTF.